What follows describes a single T cell receptor (beta chain). Its antigen is still unknown. CDR1 is SGHRS, CDR2 YFSETQ, per germline. The CDR3 contains 16 residues. V lost 2 bases, J lost 7 bases, and 8 bases stayed unmatched. In the PCR, 60 Vbeta and 13 Jbeta primers were used. The protocol was immunoSEQ multiplex PCR, while the TCRdb copy is restricted to in-frame clones and leaves out a portion. The table includes 100,000 to 150,000 clones, 83% detected once. This record belongs to a study of cytomegalovirus exposure and HLA in healthy donors. Study-wide results and limits: Some public TCRs appeared in many individuals, while most sequences were rare.

The chain links TRBV5-1 to TRBJ1-6; 8 nucleotides match TRBD1. The receptor was isolated from a woman aged 40 to 50 in good health and CMV-seropositive. Sequences were obtained from PBMCs. This CDR3 reads CASSFDRGLGNSPLHF. CDR3 DNA sequence: TGCGCCAGCAGCTTCGACAGGGGACTGGGGAATTCACCCCTCCACTTT.